Below, 31 T cell receptor beta chains from the same sample are listed, as sequenced in a study of beta chain features in type 1 diabetes (dated by TCRdb to 2017 to 2018). Library method: the immunoSEQ multiplex PCR assay. The entire isolated RNA was reverse transcribed using the High Capacity cDNA Reverse Transcription Kit, and thus expressed TCRB transcripts were sequenced. As stored in TCRdb, this immuneACCESS dataset retains in-frame rearrangements with V and J assigned. A fraction of the clones does not appear; measured against another copy, unresolved V genes explain less than half of the discrepancy, and the remainder lacks a known reason. Counted in this sample were 150,000 to 200,000 clones; 7.8% of them appeared once. About 0.9% of the sample comes from the top ten. What the authors observed across the whole study: Type 1 diabetes patients showed a moderate but significant shortening of TCRB CDR3 length in all four CD4+ subsets.

The antigens for these receptors are not known. Input material: central memory CD4+ T cells from blood. Receptors originate from a woman in her thirties or forties with type 1 diabetes.

Many counts were recorded for this clone. The chain combines TRBV7-9 with TRBJ1-5; TRBD1 might be the D (6 bases). CDR1 is SEHNR, CDR2 FQNEAQ, per germline (reference sequence). Trimming shortened V by 4 bases and J by 6 bases, and 16 bases separated the two germline ends. CDR3 size: 15 residues. The CDR3 is CASSSSNRAGQPQHF. The CDR3, as DNA: TGTGCCAGCAGCTCTTCCAACAGGGCGGGTCAGCCCCAGCATTTT.

The chain carries TRBV5-1 and TRBJ2-7, with TRBD1 matching 8 bases. This CDR3 region has 16 residues. V lost 7 bases to trimming and J lost 6 bases; unmatched junction nucleotides: 18. The germline V gene has CDR1 SGHRS and CDR2 YFSETQ. The CDR3 here is CASAPNSGTGGSEQYF. In DNA form, the CDR3 reads TGCGCCAGCGCGCCCAACTCCGGGACAGGCGGTTCCGAGCAGTACTTC.

The V gene is TRBV19, the J gene TRBJ1-1; 7 bases align to TRBD1. V shed 4 bases and J 7 bases; nucleotides not matched to a gene: 9. The CDR3 has 14 residues. Germline assignment: CDR1 LNHDA and CDR2 SQIVND (reference sequence). CDR3 in DNA: TGTGCCAGTAGTAGTCGTCAGGGGGTGAATGAAGCTTTCTTT. It is translated as CASSSRQGVNEAFF.

This clone was observed a handful of times. The chain combines TRBV5-6 with TRBJ1-5; 9 bases fit TRBD1. The CDR3 is 16 residues long. V was clipped by 0 bases and J by 5 bases; unmatched bases: 6. Per the germline V gene, CDR1 is SGHDT and CDR2 is YYEEEE. The CDR3 spells CASSLGSTGGHQPQHF. The CDR3, as DNA: TGTGCCAGCAGCTTGGGCTCCACAGGGGGCCATCAGCCCCAGCATTTT.

The chain is built from TRBV10-3 and TRBJ2-7; 13 nucleotides match TRBD2. The CDR3 totals 16 residues. J was trimmed by 3 bases and V by 3 bases; bases with no gene match: 5. From germline, CDR1 is ENHRY and CDR2 SYGVKD. CDR3 protein: CAISDGTSGTVYEQYF. CDR3 sequence (DNA): TGTGCCATCAGTGATGGGACTAGCGGGACTGTCTACGAGCAGTACTTC.

The table lists this clone with a few counts. J is TRBJ2-7 and V is TRBV7-9; D ambiguous. Germline CDR1 and CDR2: SEHNR and FQNEAQ (reference sequence). This CDR3 has 12 residues. V dropped 2 bases and J dropped 7 bases, with 9 bases sitting between them. CDR3 sequence: CASSLQLGEQYF. The CDR3 coding sequence is TGTGCCAGCAGCTTACAACTCGGGGAGCAGTACTTC.

This clone occurred a few times. The chain combines TRBV19 with TRBJ2-3; a weak D match, TRBD1 (6 bases). Germline CDR1 LNHDA, CDR2 SQIVND (reference sequence). Trimming took off 5 bases at V and 2 bases at J, with 11 bases between the two ends. The CDR3 extends over 14 amino acids. The CDR3 region is CASSPGQPTDTQYF. CDR3 bases: TGTGCCAGTAGTCCCGGACAGCCCACAGATACGCAGTATTTT. The full variable domain, with the rest looked up from reference TRBV19 and TRBJ2-3, is DGGITQSPKYLFRKEGQNVTLSCEQNLNHDAMYWYRQDPGQGLRLIYYSQIVNDFQKGDIAEGYSVSREKKESFPLTVTSAQKNPTAFYLCASSPGQPTDTQYFGPGTRLTVL.

This clone was seen more than once but under ten times. The chain combines TRBV28 with TRBJ2-1; 7 positions match TRBD2. The CDR3 extends over 15 amino acids. Losses at the gene ends were 1 base for V and 10 bases for J; bases not matched to a gene: 10. Germline values: CDR1 MDHEN, CDR2 SYDVKM. The DNA of the CDR3 is TGTGCCAGCAGTTTATTCGGGGCTAGCGGTAACGAGCAGTTCTTC. Translating it yields CASSLFGASGNEQFF. The complete variable domain, with remaining parts taken from reference TRBV28 and TRBJ2-1, reads DVKVTQSSRYLVKRTGEKVFLECVQDMDHENMFWYRQDPGLGLRLIYFSYDVKMKEKGDIPEGYSVSREKKERFSLILESASTNQTSMYLCASSLFGASGNEQFFGPGTRLTVL.

This clone appeared a few times. The V call is TRBV28, the J call TRBJ1-1, with D perhaps matching TRBD1 (5 bases). The CDR3 loop spans 13 amino acids. V was cut by 5 bases and J by 3 bases, with 10 bases left in between. Looked up from germline, CDR1 is MDHEN and CDR2 is SYDVKM. DNA for the CDR3: TGTGCCAGCAGTCTGGGGGGGGACACTGAAGCTTTCTTT. It translates to CASSLGGDTEAFF.

This clone was seen a handful of times. The genes are TRBV5-4 and TRBJ1-6; maybe TRBD1 (6 bases). The CDR3 runs 15 residues. Germline CDR1 and CDR2: SGHNT and YYREEE (reference sequence). V gave up 4 bases and J gave up 9 bases, with 17 bases separating them. The CDR3 nucleotides are TGTGCCAGCAGCGTAGACGGGACATTGGGTTCACCCCTCCACTTT. Translating gives CASSVDGTLGSPLHF. Looking up the rest from reference TRBV5-4 and TRBJ1-6 gives the full variable domain: ETGVTQSPTHLIKTRGQQVTLRCSSQSGHNTVSWYQQALGQGPQFIFQYYREEENGRGNFPPRFSGLQFPNYSSELNVNALELDDSALYLCASSVDGTLGSPLHFGNGTRLTVT.

This clone was seen only a few times. V is TRBV6-5 and J is TRBJ2-5; possible D gene TRBD1, 6 bases. The CDR3 is 14 residues long. Per the germline V gene, CDR1 is MNHEY and CDR2 is SVGAGI. V lost 8 bases, J lost 1 base, and 14 bases lay in between. The CDR3 nucleotides read TGTGCCAGCGCGAGGGGGACACCCCAAGAGACCCAGTACTTC. This gives the protein CASARGTPQETQYF.

The chain links TRBV9 to TRBJ2-5; 9 bases are shared with TRBD1. Germline trimming cut 4 bases from V and 4 bases from J; bases unmatched to any gene: 8. Germline loops: CDR1 SGDLS, CDR2 YYNGEE. There are 15 residues in the CDR3. The CDR3 spells CASSPPGQGGETQYF. Written as DNA, the CDR3 is TGTGCCAGCAGCCCCCCGGGACAGGGCGGAGAGACCCAGTACTTC.

This clone was picked up a small number of times. The chain has TRBV7-3 and TRBJ2-1, with a possible D match to TRBD1 (5 bases). Per germline, CDR1 SGHTA and CDR2 FQGTGA. This CDR3 contains 14 residues. V was clipped by 6 bases and J by 6 bases, with 15 bases between them. This CDR3 is CASRRGGAGNEQFF. CDR3 DNA sequence: TGTGCCAGCAGAAGAGGTGGGGCCGGCAATGAGCAGTTCTTC.

This clone has a handful of counts. The chain joins TRBV7-9 to TRBJ2-2, with a weak D call TRBD1 (5 bases). The CDR3 runs 16 residues. Deletions cut 3 bases from V and 0 bases from J, with 11 bases between. Germline V gene lookup returns CDR1 SEHNR and CDR2 FQNEAQ (reference sequence). The CDR3 DNA sequence: TGTGCCAGCAGCTTGCAGACAGTCGCGAACACCGGGGAGCTGTTTTTT. Translating it yields CASSLQTVANTGELFF.

This clone has just a few counts. The chain employs TRBV7-3 and TRBJ2-1; D is uncertain. This CDR3 comprises 12 residues. The germline V gene has CDR1 SGHTA and CDR2 FQGTGA. The germline V and J ends were trimmed by 4 bases and 8 bases, with 9 bases remaining between them. The DNA of the CDR3 is TGTGCCAGCAGCTCCTCTGGCCATGAGCAGTTCTTC. Its protein product is CASSSSGHEQFF.

This clone appeared a few times. V gene TRBV13 combines with J gene TRBJ1-2; D is unclear. Germline V CDR1 and CDR2: PRHDT, FYEKMQ (reference sequence). With 4 bases removed from V and 2 bases from J, the gap between germline ends came to 14 bases. The CDR3 runs to 15 residues. CDR3 DNA: TGTGCCAGCAGCTCCGCCCTGTCGGGGAACTATGGCTACACCTTC. This codes for CASSSALSGNYGYTF.

Comment on this clone: The junction departs from the called germline gene at one end, perhaps through a read error. The chain joins TRBV7-7 to TRBJ2-2, with 11 positions matching TRBD2. Germline V gene data show CDR1 as SSHAT and CDR2 as FNYEAQ (reference sequence). The CDR3 loop spans 16 amino acids. The CDR3 sequence: CASSSGTSGNTGELFF. CDR3 coding DNA: TGTGCTAGCAGCTCCGGGACTAGCGGGAACACCGGGGAGCTGTTTTTT.

This clone was picked up many times. The chain uses TRBV28 and TRBJ2-6, with D possibly being TRBD1 (6 bases). Germline-derived CDR1 and CDR2 are MDHEN and SYDVKM. The CDR3 contains 14 residues. Trimming removed 7 bases from V and 1 base from J, with 8 bases in between. CDR3 sequence reads: CASKQGSGANVLTF. DNA of the CDR3: TGTGCCAGCAAGCAGGGGTCTGGGGCCAACGTCCTGACTTTC.

This chain uses TRBV4-3 with TRBJ2-7, with TRBD1 matching over 7 bases. Germline values: CDR1 LGHNA, CDR2 YSLEER. V was clipped by 4 bases and J by 4 bases; unmatched bases: 7. CDR3 length: 14 amino acids. This chain's CDR3 is CASSLGQDGYEQYF. The CDR3 bases are TGCGCCAGCAGCCTTGGACAGGACGGATACGAGCAGTACTTC.

The chain is built from TRBV29-1 and TRBJ1-1; D is ambiguous. The V gene's germline CDR1 is SQVTM and CDR2 ANQGSEA. The CDR3 spans 11 residues. This CDR3 reads CSGNEGPEAFF. The CDR3 DNA is TGCAGTGGTAACGAGGGCCCTGAAGCTTTCTTT.

This clone was detected only a few times. The chain uses TRBV29-1 and TRBJ1-1; a weak D match, TRBD1 (6 bases). Germline values: CDR1 SQVTM, CDR2 ANQGSEA. The CDR3 has 13 residues. The ends were cut back, 4 bases at V and 5 bases at J, with 14 bases in the middle. The CDR3 loop reads CSVGGHSGTEAFF. The CDR3 region has the DNA TGCAGCGTTGGGGGGCACTCAGGGACTGAAGCTTTCTTT.

The chain employs TRBV5-6 and TRBJ2-7; no definite D call. Trimming shortened V by 4 bases and J by 1 base, and 12 bases separated the two germline ends. The CDR3 totals 14 residues. Germline CDR1 and CDR2: SGHDT and YYEEEE. CDR3 loop: CASSDSGLSYEQYF. CDR3 bases: TGTGCCAGCAGCGATTCCGGGTTATCCTACGAGCAGTACTTC.

This clone was counted a few times. This sample includes further DNA sequences coding for the same CDR3. The chain is built from TRBV19 and TRBJ1-5; 8 bases align to TRBD1. V lost 5 bases and J lost 2; bases outside the gene matches: 2. Per germline, CDR1 LNHDA and CDR2 SQIVND (reference sequence). This CDR3 region has 14 residues. CDR3 DNA sequence: TGTGCCAGTAGTCCGACAGGGGGCAATCAGCCCCAGCATTTT. Encoded protein: CASSPTGGNQPQHF.

This clone was seen a handful of times. The chain is built from TRBV4-3 and TRBJ1-2, with 8 bases fitting TRBD1. V gave up 1 base and J gave up 2 bases; unmatched junction bases: 3. Germline CDR1 LGHNA, CDR2 YSLEER. The CDR3 contains 15 residues. CDR3 amino acids: CASSQGTGNNYGYTF. CDR3 coding DNA: TGCGCCAGCAGCCAAGGGACAGGGAACAACTATGGCTACACCTTC.

A few counts support this clone. The chain combines TRBV30 with TRBJ1-4; 10 bases line up with TRBD1. Germline CDR1 and CDR2: GTSNPN and SVGIG (reference sequence). V was pared by 4 bases and J by 5 bases, with 13 bases of the junction left unmatched. The CDR3 is 17 residues long. The CDR3 is CAWTRDRGRGGNEKLFF. The CDR3 region has the DNA TGTGCCTGGACCCGGGACAGGGGAAGAGGGGGAAATGAAAAACTGTTTTTT.

This clone has more than one count but fewer than ten. The rearrangement uses TRBV5-1 and TRBJ1-4; D may be TRBD1 (5 bases). This CDR3 comprises 15 residues. The germline V and J ends were trimmed by 1 base and 7 bases, with 14 bases remaining between them. The germline CDR1 and CDR2 sequences are SGHRS and YFSETQ. CDR3 bases: TGCGCCAGCAGCTTGCGGGGGGGGATCGGTGAAAAACTGTTTTTT. Protein sequence: CASSLRGGIGEKLFF. Supplemented by reference TRBV5-1 and TRBJ1-4, the full variable domain reads KAGVTQTPRYLIKTRGQQVTLSCSPISGHRSVSWYQQTPGQGLQFLFEYFSETQRNKGNFPGRFSGRQFSNSRSEMNVSTLELGDSALYLCASSLRGGIGEKLFFGSGTQLSVL.

The chain recombines TRBV4-2 with TRBJ1-4, with D perhaps TRBD1 (6 bases). Germline CDR1 is LGHNA and CDR2 is YNFKEQ. The germline V and J ends were trimmed by 5 bases and 1 base, with 8 bases remaining between them. The CDR3 runs to 14 residues. DNA for the CDR3: TGTGCCAGCAGCGCCAGGGGAACTAATGAAAAACTGTTTTTT. This sequence encodes CASSARGTNEKLFF.

This sequence joins TRBV7-2 and TRBJ2-4; D uncertain. V shed 4 bases and J shed 7 bases, with 5 bases lying between them. Per the germline V gene, CDR1 is SGHTA and CDR2 is FQGNSA. The CDR3 contains 11 residues. The CDR3 bases are TGTGCCAGCAGCTCCTACAACATTCAGTACTTC. Protein product: CASSSYNIQYF. The full variable domain, with the rest looked up from reference TRBV7-2 and TRBJ2-4, is GAGVSQSPSNKVTEKGKDVELRCDPISGHTALYWYRQSLGQGLEFLIYFQGNSAPDKSGLPSDRFSAERTGGSVSTLTIQRTQQEDSAVYLCASSSYNIQYFGAGTRLSVL.

This clone was seen a few times. The chain recombines TRBV4-3 with TRBJ1-5; D unresolved. CDR3 length equals 15 residues. Germline V gives CDR1 LGHNA, CDR2 YSLEER. Trimming removed 0 bases at V and 3 bases at J, with 9 bases between. The CDR3 is CASSQDPGNNQPQHF. CDR3 nucleotide sequence: TGCGCCAGCAGCCAAGATCCGGGGAACAATCAGCCCCAGCATTTT.

The chain recombines TRBV4-1 with TRBJ1-2, with 7 positions matching TRBD1. Per the germline V gene, CDR1 is MGHRA and CDR2 is YSYEKL. This CDR3 is 15 amino acids long. The ends lost 3 bases at V and 3 bases at J; junction bases unmatched: 7. DNA of the CDR3: TGCGCCAGCAGCCAGCCGACAGGGATGGACTATGGCTACACCTTC. Its translation is CASSQPTGMDYGYTF.

The rearrangement links TRBV28 to TRBJ2-7, with 11 nucleotides matching TRBD1. Per germline, CDR1 MDHEN and CDR2 SYDVKM. Losses at the gene ends were 6 bases for V and 2 bases for J; bases not matched to a gene: 15. This CDR3 is 18 amino acids long. CDR3 coding DNA: TGTGCCAGCAGGGACAGGGGGCGCGTGGGAAGGGGAACCTACGAGCAGTACTTC. Its translation is CASRDRGRVGRGTYEQYF.